The following is a TCR beta chain sequence with its context. This CDR3 spans 13 amino acids. Germline values: CDR1 LNHDA, CDR2 SQIVND (reference sequence). Trimming shortened V by 3 bases and J by 6 bases, and 9 bases separated the two germline ends. These data come from a study of blood T cell repertoires in COVID-19. The method was immunoSEQ multiplex PCR; TCRdb's version includes in-frame clones alone and lacks a portion of them. The sample holds about 350,000 clones; around nine tenths are singletons and the top ten take around 4%. The clonotype comes from a woman aged 55 to 70 with COVID-19, enrolled during active disease. The V gene is TRBV19, the J gene TRBJ1-5; D not resolved. What was sequenced was peripheral blood. CDR3 DNA: TGTGCCAGTAGTATGAAGCCCCGTCAGCCCCAGCATTTT. Its protein is CASSMKPRQPQHF.